Shown below are 26 T cell receptor beta chains from a single sample sequenced in a study of blood T cell repertoires in COVID-19. The method was immunoSEQ multiplex PCR; TCRdb's version includes in-frame clones alone and lacks a portion of them. Among about 80,000 clones listed, approximately 90% were seen once. Sequencing was done on a sample of peripheral blood. The receptors here all came from a woman older than 75 with acute or convalescent COVID-19.

The V and J genes are TRBV7-3 and TRBJ2-3; D is possibly TRBD2 (7 bases). Between the trimmed V and J ends, which lost 2 bases and 4 bases, there was a span of 10 bases. The CDR3 consists of 14 residues. CDR1 and CDR2 (germline): SGHTA, FQGTGA. For the CDR3, the DNA is TGTGCCAGCAGCTTAGCGGGGGCCCCAGATACGCAGTATTTT. Residues: CASSLAGAPDTQYF.

Points on this clone: Other DNA sequences within the sample encode an identical CDR3. The genes are TRBV6-5 and TRBJ1-2, with 9 positions matching TRBD1. This CDR3 region has 13 residues. The germline V gene has CDR1 MNHEY and CDR2 SVGAGI. J was trimmed by 5 bases and V by 7 bases; bases with no gene match: 5. The CDR3 loop is CASTQTGGYGYTF. In DNA, the CDR3 is TGTGCCAGCACCCAGACAGGGGGATATGGCTACACCTTC.

This chain joins TRBV29-1 and TRBJ2-5; 9 bases are shared with TRBD2. This CDR3 is 14 amino acids long. The V gene's germline CDR1 is SQVTM and CDR2 ANQGSEA. V lost 7 bases, J lost 4 bases, and 10 bases stayed unmatched. The CDR3 nucleotides read TGCAGCGGAGGGTGGGGAGCGGGAGGAGAGACCCAGTACTTC. Translating gives CSGGWGAGGETQYF.

The genes are TRBV27 and TRBJ1-1; no reliable D call. The V gene lost 2 bases and the J gene lost 4 bases, with 11 bases spanning the gap. Germline V CDR1 and CDR2: MNHEY, SMNVEV (reference sequence). CDR3 length: 14 residues. The CDR3 DNA sequence: TGTGCCAGCAGTTTAACGCGGGTTAGCACTGAAGCTTTCTTT. Translating it yields CASSLTRVSTEAFF.

This chain connects TRBV27 to TRBJ2-7, with a weak D call TRBD2 (6 bases). Per the germline V gene, CDR1 is MNHEY and CDR2 is SMNVEV (reference sequence). Trimming stripped 2 bases from V and 6 bases from J, with 14 bases between. This CDR3 region has 14 residues. CDR3 in DNA: TGTGCCAGCAGTTTAAACCCCATGGGGGGCGAGCAGTACTTC. Amino acid sequence: CASSLNPMGGEQYF.

This clone was observed once. The CDR3 DNA sequence: TGTGCCAGCAGCGTAAACATTCCTGATGAAGCTTTCTTT. Its protein is CASSVNIPDEAFF. The chain couples TRBV9 to TRBJ1-1, with D hard to call. The CDR3 covers 13 residues. Between the trimmed V and J ends, which lost 1 base and 7 bases, there was a span of 11 bases. CDR1 is SGDLS and CDR2 is YYNGEE in the germline V gene.

This chain connects TRBV5-1 to TRBJ2-5; TRBD1 matches 9 bases. The germline CDR1 and CDR2 sequences are SGHRS and YFSETQ. The CDR3 extends over 15 amino acids. The junction had 6 bases not matched to a gene; V was cut back by 4 bases and J by 2 bases. CDR3 nucleotides: TGCGCCAGCAGCAAGACAGGGGGGGATCAAGAGACCCAGTACTTC. It codes for CASSKTGGDQETQYF.

CDR3 sequence reads: CAWNRGNDIQYF. The DNA for the CDR3 is TGTGCCTGGAACAGGGGCAACGACATTCAGTACTTC. The rearrangement joins TRBV30 to TRBJ2-4, with 7 bases fitting TRBD1. Trimming cost V 4 bases and J 8 bases; bases outside gene matches: 5. This CDR3 spans 12 amino acids. Germline CDR1 and CDR2: GTSNPN and SVGIG (reference sequence). The entire variable domain, with the rest obtained from reference TRBV30 and TRBJ2-4, is as follows: SQTIHQWPATLVQPVGSPLSLECTVEGTSNPNLYWYRQAAGRGLQLLFYSVGIGQISSEVPQNLSASRPQDRQFILSSKKLLLSDSGFYLCAWNRGNDIQYFGAGTRLSVL.

The V and J genes are TRBV19 and TRBJ2-1; 12 nucleotides match TRBD2. V shed 7 bases and J 7 bases; nucleotides not matched to a gene: 8. CDR1 and CDR2 from the germline V gene are LNHDA and SQIVND (reference sequence). The CDR3 runs 15 residues. CDR3: CASTLTSGSKNEQFF. The CDR3 coding sequence is TGTGCCAGTACCCTGACTAGCGGGAGTAAGAATGAGCAGTTCTTC.

The genes are TRBV6-5 and TRBJ2-7, with 8 bases lining up with TRBD1. This CDR3 comprises 14 residues. V dropped 6 bases and J dropped 7; count of bases not matched to a gene: 11. Germline V lookup: CDR1 MNHEY, CDR2 SVGAGI. Here the CDR3 reads CASRLAGGSGEQYF. CDR3 bases: TGTGCCAGCAGATTGGCAGGGGGCTCGGGAGAGCAGTACTTC.

This chain uses TRBV2 with TRBJ2-1, with TRBD2 as a possible D gene (5 bases). The germline CDR1 and CDR2 sequences are SNHLY and FYNNEI. The germline V and J ends were trimmed by 7 bases and 8 bases, with 9 bases remaining between them. The CDR3 loop spans 11 amino acids. The CDR3 is CASKEVYEQFF. CDR3 DNA: TGTGCCAGCAAGGAGGTCTATGAGCAGTTCTTC.

As regards this clone: The same CDR3 arises from other DNA sequences in this sample as well. V gene TRBV20-1 combines with J gene TRBJ2-3; no definite D call. Germline loops: CDR1 DFQATT, CDR2 SNEGSKA (reference sequence). This CDR3 is 11 amino acids long. Trimming left V 3 bases short and J 4 bases short, with 5 bases between. The CDR3 DNA reads as TGCAGTGCTAGCCACTCAGATACGCAGTATTTT. Residues: CSASHSDTQYF.

V usage is TRBV23-1 and J usage is TRBJ1-1, with unresolved D. TRBV23-1 is marked as an open reading frame, function uncertain. This CDR3 comprises 14 residues. Trimming took off 9 bases at V and 5 bases at J, with 19 bases between the two ends. The CDR3 is CARGRSQVRTEAFF. The CDR3 nucleotides read TGCGCCAGGGGGAGAAGTCAGGTGAGAACTGAAGCTTTCTTT.

This chain links TRBV29-1 with TRBJ1-3; D is ambiguous. V dropped 4 bases and J dropped 8 bases, with 9 bases sitting between them. The CDR3 is 11 residues long. The germline CDR1 and CDR2 sequences are SQVTM and ANQGSEA. CDR3 in DNA: TGCAGCGTTGCTTTTCCGGACACCATATATTTT. It codes for CSVAFPDTIYF.

The CDR3 DNA sequence: TGTGCCAGCACCAGGACAGGGAACACTGAAGCTTTCTTT. Its translation is CASTRTGNTEAFF. The chain has TRBV12-3 or TRBV12-4 and TRBJ1-1, with 7 bases fitting TRBD1. Trimming removed 7 bases from V and 1 base from J; junction bases left unmatched: 3. The CDR3 has 13 residues.

The CDR3: CASSETLLTGTSGRIEQYF. Here the CDR3 DNA reads TGTGCCAGCAGTGAAACCCTCCTGACAGGGACTAGCGGGCGGATCGAGCAGTACTTC. The chain employs TRBV6-1 and TRBJ2-7; 12 bases are a match to TRBD2. This CDR3 contains 19 residues. Germline lookup yields CDR1 MNHNS and CDR2 SASEGT. V was pared by 2 bases and J by 6 bases, with 17 bases of the junction left unmatched.

This clone was seen a few times. V gene TRBV5-1 combines with J gene TRBJ2-3, with 13 positions matching TRBD2. Germline V gene data show CDR1 as SGHRS and CDR2 as YFSETQ. With 3 bases clipped from V and 2 bases from J, the junction kept 9 bases outside the gene matches. This CDR3 comprises 18 residues. The CDR3 DNA sequence: TGCGCCAGCAGCTCGACTAAGGGACTAGCGGGGCTCACAGATACGCAGTATTTT. This codes for CASSSTKGLAGLTDTQYF. Filled out from reference TRBV5-1 and TRBJ2-3, the complete variable domain reads KAGVTQTPRYLIKTRGQQVTLSCSPISGHRSVSWYQQTPGQGLQFLFEYFSETQRNKGNFPGRFSGRQFSNSRSEMNVSTLELGDSALYLCASSSTKGLAGLTDTQYFGPGTRLTVL.

This clone came up once. The chain joins TRBV11-2 to TRBJ2-7; 14 bases are shared with TRBD2. V shed 1 base and J 5 bases; nucleotides not matched to a gene: 4. Germline values: CDR1 SGHAT, CDR2 FQNNGV. This CDR3 has 16 residues. The chain's CDR3 is CASSLGLAGGPDEQYF. CDR3 nucleotide sequence: TGTGCCAGCAGCTTAGGACTAGCGGGAGGGCCTGACGAGCAGTACTTC. Complete variable domain (other parts from reference TRBV11-2 and TRBJ2-7): EAGVAQSPRYKIIEKRQSVAFWCNPISGHATLYWYQQILGQGPKLLIQFQNNGVVDDSQLPKDRFSAERLKGVDSTLKIQPAKLEDSAVYLCASSLGLAGGPDEQYFGPGTRLTVT.

The chain uses TRBV2 and TRBJ2-7, with TRBD1 matching 11 bases. Per germline, CDR1 SNHLY and CDR2 FYNNEI. The V gene end was trimmed by 4 bases and the J gene end by 7 bases; junction bases not matched to a gene: 6. The CDR3 is 14 amino acids. Here the CDR3 DNA reads TGTGCCAGCAGTGTGGGACAGGGGGTGGGGGAGCAGTACTTC. It specifies CASSVGQGVGEQYF.

V is TRBV7-2 and J is TRBJ1-5; D unclear. This CDR3 is 17 amino acids long. V dropped 2 bases and J dropped 0 bases, with 14 bases sitting between them. Germline lookup yields CDR1 SGHTA and CDR2 FQGNSA. The CDR3 coding sequence is TGTGCCAGCAGCTTAATTCCGGGATCTCATAGCAATCAGCCCCAGCATTTT. Amino acids: CASSLIPGSHSNQPQHF.

This chain connects TRBV3-1 (or the pseudogene TRBV3-2) to TRBJ2-5; 10 nucleotides agree with TRBD2. The CDR3 length is 16 residues. Germline V gene sequence: CDR1 LGHDT, CDR2 YNNKEL (reference sequence). Trimming removed 0 bases from V and 4 bases from J; junction bases left unmatched: 5. CDR3 sequence reads: CASSQDKSGRGETQYF. The CDR3 bases are TGTGCCAGCAGCCAAGATAAAAGCGGGAGGGGAGAGACCCAGTACTTC.

This chain joins TRBV2 and TRBJ1-2, with TRBD1 matching over 7 bases. From germline, CDR1 is SNHLY and CDR2 FYNNEI. The trim removed 5 bases at V and 1 base at J, leaving 7 bases unmatched. The CDR3 has 15 amino acids. The CDR3 DNA sequence: TGTGCCAGCAGTTCTGGACAGGCCCATAACTATGGCTACACCTTC. It codes for CASSSGQAHNYGYTF.

The chain couples TRBV25-1 to TRBJ1-1, with TRBD1 matching over 9 bases. CDR1 is MGHDK and CDR2 is SYGVNS in the germline V gene. J gave up 3 bases and V 5 bases, and 13 bases lay outside the gene matches. The CDR3 contains 17 residues. CDR3 sequence reads: CASSLNRGRGRDTEAFF. The CDR3 DNA follows: TGTGCCAGCAGTCTAAACAGGGGGCGAGGGAGGGACACTGAAGCTTTCTTT.

The chain uses TRBV7-2 and TRBJ2-1; 9 nucleotides line up with TRBD1. V lost 5 bases and J lost 7; bases outside the gene matches: 9. The CDR3 covers 15 residues. Germline V gene lookup returns CDR1 SGHTA and CDR2 FQGNSA. The CDR3: CASSTTGTGRNEQFF. CDR3 in DNA: TGTGCCAGCAGCACAACCGGGACAGGGAGGAATGAGCAGTTCTTC.

The chain combines TRBV14 with TRBJ2-1, with 9 positions matching TRBD2. Germline CDR1 and CDR2: SGHDN and FVKESK. The CDR3 covers 16 residues. V gave up 4 bases and J gave up 7 bases; unmatched junction bases: 11. CDR3 in amino acids: CASSPLGGGARNEQFF. The CDR3 coding sequence is TGTGCCAGCAGCCCCCTTGGCGGGGGGGCCCGGAATGAGCAGTTCTTC.

The chain carries TRBV15 and TRBJ2-7, with D possibly TRBD2 on 6 matching bases. V lost 3 bases, J lost 4 bases, and 16 bases lay in between. Germline CDR1 is LNHNV and CDR2 is YYDKDF (reference sequence). The CDR3 runs 15 residues. The DNA of the CDR3 is TGTGCCACCAGCAGGTCCTCCGGGACTCCGTACGAGCAGTACTTC. It yields the protein CATSRSSGTPYEQYF. Complete variable domain (other parts from reference TRBV15 and TRBJ2-7): DAMVIQNPRYQVTQFGKPVTLSCSQTLNHNVMYWYQQKSSQAPKLLFHYYDKDFNNEADTPDNFQSRRPNTSFCFLDIRSPGLGDTAMYLCATSRSSGTPYEQYFGPGTRLTVT.